This T cell receptor beta chain is drawn from a study of cytomegalovirus exposure and HLA in healthy donors. The study ran its PCR with 60 Vbeta and 13 Jbeta primers. The table came from immunoSEQ multiplex PCR; TCRdb's copy has only in-frame clones and leaves some out. The table lists approximately 84,000 clones, around 75% of them singletons. Study results and limitations: Researchers had no immune exposure information except CMV serostatus available.

Germline CDR1 is SGDLS and CDR2 is YYNGEE. V was clipped by 4 bases and J by 4 bases, with 10 bases between them. This CDR3 has 13 amino acids. This clone was picked up a small number of times. Antigen unknown. The specimen sequenced was PBMCs. This chain links TRBV9 with TRBJ2-3; D is undetermined. The sequence was obtained from a man in his forties in good health and CMV-seronegative. The CDR3 sequence: CASSPFGADTQYF. CDR3 sequence (DNA): TGTGCCAGCAGCCCCTTCGGAGCAGATACGCAGTATTTT.